One and the same sample provided the 29 T cell receptor beta chains below, sequenced in a study of Graves' ophthalmopathy and Graves' hyperthyroidism. CDR3 regions of TCR beta were amplified from RNA transcripts. Investigators did first-round RT-PCR with HTBI primers, then second-round multiplex PCR. MiXCR was run by TCRdb on the multiplex PCR reads, yielding one entry per CDR3 protein. The sample shows around 1,200,000 distinct CDR3 sequences, about two fifths of them seen only once. The sample was peripheral blood or thyroid tissue (not recorded which). The receptors were gathered from an adult man with Graves' hyperthyroidism.

There are many counts of this clonotype. The chain is built from TRBV2 and TRBJ1-1; 8 positions agree with TRBD1. Trimming cost V 8 bases and J 1 base; bases outside gene matches: 9. Germline V gene lookup returns CDR1 SNHLY and CDR2 FYNNEI. The CDR3 runs 15 residues. CDR3 in amino acids: CASLPLTGGNTEAFF. In nucleotides, the CDR3 is TGTGCCAGCCTTCCCCTAACAGGGGGGAACACTGAAGCTTTCTTT. Full variable domain (remainder filled in from reference TRBV2 and TRBJ1-1): EPEVTQTPSHQVTQMGQEVILRCVPISNHLYFYWYRQILGQKVEFLVSFYNNEISEKSEIFDDQFSVERPDGSNFTLKIRSTKLEDSAMYFCASLPLTGGNTEAFFGQGTRLTVV.

This clonotype has only a few counts. The chain couples TRBV7-9 to TRBJ2-1, with unresolved D. V was trimmed by 3 bases and J by 5 bases, leaving 8 bases between them. The germline V gene encodes CDR1 SEHNR and CDR2 FQNEAQ (reference sequence). This CDR3 contains 13 residues. The CDR3: CASSLTLDNEQFF. CDR3 sequence (DNA): TGTGCCAGCAGCTTGACGCTAGACAATGAGCAGTTCTTC.

For this clonotype: Given a much more abundant clone one base away, this may be a read error. V is TRBV2 and J is TRBJ1-5, with D tentatively TRBD1 (6 bases). The tail of the sequence fits TRBJ2-3 better, so the J call may be wrong. Germline assignment: CDR1 SNHLY and CDR2 FYNNEI. The CDR3 loop spans 15 amino acids. CDR3 coding DNA: TGTGCCAGCAGGGGCCGGGACACTACAAATCAGCCCCAGTATTTT. This translates into CASRGRDTTNQPQYF.

Many counts were recorded for this clonotype. V is TRBV7-3 and J is TRBJ2-5, with D tentatively TRBD2 (6 bases). V lost 4 bases, J lost 4 bases, and 16 bases lay in between. CDR1 and CDR2 from the germline V gene are SGHTA and FQGTGA. The CDR3 spans 15 residues. The CDR3 reads CASSSPGVGGETQYF. CDR3 sequence (DNA): TGTGCCAGCAGCTCCCCGGGAGTTGGAGGAGAGACCCAGTACTTC.

A few counts support this clonotype. The junction does not match germline at one end; this may be a read error. This chain joins TRBV10-2 and TRBJ2-7; 10 bases fit TRBD2. Germline V gives CDR1 WSHSY, CDR2 SAAADI. This CDR3 has 17 residues. CDR3 DNA sequence: TGTGCCAGCAGTTACTCGATAAGGACTAGCGGAACCTACGAGCAGTACTTC. Protein: CASSYSIRTSGTYEQYF.

On this clonotype itself: The junction differs from germline at one of its ends, possibly a read error. V is TRBV25-1 and J is TRBJ2-5; 9 bases align to TRBD1. Per germline, CDR1 MGHDK and CDR2 SYGVNS. The CDR3 covers 16 residues. The CDR3 DNA is TGTGCCAGCAGTGACCCCGGGACAGGGACCCAAGGGACCCAGTACTTC. Residues: CASSDPGTGTQGTQYF.

This clonotype was picked up many times. V gene TRBV20-1 combines with J gene TRBJ1-5; D remains unclear. The CDR3 length is 15 residues. Trimming removed 2 bases from V and 1 base from J, with 12 bases in between. From germline, CDR1 is DFQATT and CDR2 SNEGSKA (reference sequence). The CDR3 DNA follows: TGCAGTGCTAGACACAAAGGGATAAGCAATCAGCCCCAGCATTTT. Translated: CSARHKGISNQPQHF.

In this sample, this clonotype turned up many times. The rearrangement links TRBV20-1 to TRBJ2-7; weak D call: TRBD1 (6 bases). V was pared by 3 bases and J by 0 bases, with 15 bases between. CDR3 length equals 15 residues. Germline CDR1 is DFQATT and CDR2 is SNEGSKA (reference sequence). The CDR3 sequence: CSASGQGTLSYEQYF. In DNA form, the CDR3 reads TGCAGTGCTAGCGGGCAGGGGACCCTCTCCTACGAGCAGTACTTC.

This clonotype occurred many times. This chain joins TRBV5-1 and TRBJ1-4, with 8 bases that match TRBD1. The CDR3 extends over 17 amino acids. CDR1 is SGHRS, CDR2 YFSETQ, per germline. The V gene end was trimmed by 2 bases and the J gene end by 5 bases; junction bases not matched to a gene: 11. CDR3 sequence (DNA): TGCGCCAGCAGCTTCCATCCCGACGGGACAGGCAATGAAAAACTGTTTTTT. Translating gives CASSFHPDGTGNEKLFF.

This clonotype has a handful of counts. The chain is built from TRBV18 and TRBJ2-5; D is uncertain. The CDR3 is 13 residues long. Germline V lookup: CDR1 KGHSH, CDR2 LQKENI. V gave up 4 bases and J gave up 0 bases, with 6 bases separating them. CDR3 coding DNA: TGTGCCAGCTCACGAGTTTACCAAGAGACCCAGTACTTC. Its translation: CASSRVYQETQYF. Based on the CDR3 plus reference TRBV18 and TRBJ2-5, the full variable domain is NAGVMQNPRHLVRRRGQEARLRCSPMKGHSHVYWYRQLPEEGLKFMVYLQKENIIDESGMPKERFSAEFPKEGPSILRIQQVVRGDSAAYFCASSRVYQETQYFGPGTRLLVL.

Note on this clonotype: Relative to the germline gene, one junction end is altered; a read error may explain this. This sequence joins TRBV5-1 and TRBJ2-7, with 8 bases aligning to TRBD2. In germline, CDR1 is SGHRS, CDR2 YFSETQ. CDR3 length: 15 amino acids. The CDR3 DNA is TGTGCCAGCAGCGGGAGCGATAGCGGAACCTACGAGCAGTACTTC. It specifies CASSGSDSGTYEQYF.

The V call is TRBV20-1, the J call TRBJ2-5; 9 bases line up with TRBD1. This CDR3 is 17 amino acids long. The germline gives CDR1 DFQATT, CDR2 SNEGSKA (reference sequence). V gave up 0 bases and J gave up 4 bases; unmatched junction bases: 12. The CDR3: CSARDVRQGGRRETQYF. Here the CDR3 DNA reads TGCAGTGCTAGAGATGTAAGACAGGGGGGGCGGCGAGAGACCCAGTACTTC.

This clonotype occurred many times. The chain links TRBV9 to TRBJ2-5; 7 bases align to TRBD1. Germline values: CDR1 SGDLS, CDR2 YYNGEE. V was pared by 4 bases and J by 2 bases, with 8 bases of the junction left unmatched. The CDR3 length is 15 residues. Written as DNA, the CDR3 is TGTGCCAGCAGCTTCCGACAGGGTTTACAAGAGACCCAGTACTTC. This codes for CASSFRQGLQETQYF.

This CDR3 reads CATRGGAEQYF. DNA of the CDR3: TGTGCCACCAGGGGTGGGGCCGAGCAGTACTTC. The rearrangement joins TRBV15 to TRBJ2-7, with a weak D call TRBD1 (5 bases). This CDR3 has 11 residues. Trimming removed 6 bases at V and 6 bases at J, with 9 bases between. Looked up from germline, CDR1 is LNHNV and CDR2 is YYDKDF (reference sequence).

The genes are TRBV7-9 and TRBJ2-5, with 7 bases lining up with TRBD1. Germline V lookup: CDR1 SEHNR, CDR2 FQNEAQ (reference sequence). J was trimmed by 2 bases and V by 5 bases; bases with no gene match: 8. The CDR3 is made up of 15 amino acids. The CDR3 sequence: CASSIQTGQQETQYF. CDR3 in DNA: TGTGCCAGCAGCATACAGACAGGGCAGCAAGAGACCCAGTACTTC.

In its sample, this clonotype was seen many times. The chain employs TRBV7-6 and TRBJ1-6, with D uncertain. The CDR3 length is 13 residues. Per germline, CDR1 SGHVS and CDR2 FNYEAQ. V was cut by 4 bases and J by 10 bases, with 11 bases left in between. The CDR3 coding sequence is TGTGCCAGCAGCTCTTATCCGGGGTCACCCCTCCACTTT. Translation: CASSSYPGSPLHF.

Note on this clonotype: A much more abundant neighbour one base away suggests this may be a read error. The chain combines TRBV20-1 with TRBJ2-5; D uncertain. CDR1 and CDR2 (germline): DFQATT, SNEGSKA (reference sequence). The CDR3 runs 13 residues. CDR3 coding DNA: TGCGGTGCGGTCCAGAGGTTCCAAGAGACCCAGTACTTC. Translated: CGAVQRFQETQYF.

This clonotype was seen at least ten times. The chain recombines TRBV10-3 with TRBJ2-7; no firm D call. V lost 0 bases, J lost 2 bases, and 5 bases lay in between. The CDR3 is 13 residues long. Germline V gives CDR1 ENHRY, CDR2 SYGVKD. The CDR3 reads CAISESGTYEQYF. The CDR3 DNA is TGTGCCATCAGTGAGTCCGGAACCTACGAGCAGTACTTC.

The chain uses TRBV4-1 and TRBJ2-7; D possibly matches TRBD1 or TRBD2 (6 bases each). The CDR3 has 15 amino acids. Trimming took 3 bases from V and 7 from J, leaving 19 bases between them. CDR1 MGHRA and CDR2 YSYEKL come from the germline V gene. CDR3 coding DNA: TGCGCCAGCAGCCATAGGTGGGATGGAGGGGGGGAGCAGTACTTC. It is translated as CASSHRWDGGGEQYF.

This rearrangement joins TRBV7-2 to TRBJ2-5; 8 nucleotides agree with TRBD2. Germline trimming cut 5 bases from V and 5 bases from J; bases unmatched to any gene: 10. Germline V gives CDR1 SGHTA, CDR2 FQGNSA. CDR3 length equals 15 residues. The CDR3 here is CASSIGPGGLETQYF. CDR3 DNA: TGTGCCAGCAGCATTGGTCCGGGAGGGCTTGAGACCCAGTACTTC.

The chain has TRBV2 and TRBJ1-6; perhaps TRBD1 as D (6 bases). The CDR3 contains 13 residues. Germline V gene data show CDR1 as SNHLY and CDR2 as FYNNEI. V lost 4 bases and J lost 8, with 9 bases in between. As DNA, the CDR3 is TGTGCCAGCAGTGTGGACAGAGATTCACCCCTCCACTTT. Its translation: CASSVDRDSPLHF.

The rearrangement uses TRBV28 and TRBJ2-7; D gene ambiguous. Germline V CDR1 and CDR2: MDHEN, SYDVKM. There are 13 residues in the CDR3. Trimming took 3 bases from V and 7 from J, leaving 13 bases between them. CDR3 protein: CASSFLQTQEQYF. Here the CDR3 DNA reads TGTGCCAGCAGTTTTCTCCAGACCCAAGAGCAGTACTTC.

This clonotype has more than one count but fewer than ten. The chain joins TRBV4-1 to TRBJ1-3; a possible D gene is TRBD1 (5 bases). V was cut by 6 bases and J by 0 bases, with 12 bases left in between. Germline-derived CDR1 and CDR2 are MGHRA and YSYEKL. This CDR3 region has 15 residues. DNA for the CDR3: TGCGCCAGCAGACCTGGGACGGTCTCTGGAAACACCATATATTTT. This sequence encodes CASRPGTVSGNTIYF.

This clonotype was recorded at least ten times. The chain couples TRBV7-8 to TRBJ1-4; D may be TRBD1 (6 bases). This CDR3 has 15 amino acids. Trimming pared 5 bases from V and 2 bases from J, leaving 12 bases between. Germline-derived CDR1 and CDR2 are SGHVS and FQNEAQ. The CDR3 is CASSPNRVTNEKLFF. The CDR3 DNA follows: TGTGCCAGCAGCCCGAACAGGGTTACTAATGAAAAACTGTTTTTT.

V gene TRBV5-5 combines with J gene TRBJ2-7; D gene unclear. The assigned J gene may be wrong: the sequence end matches TRBJ2-5 better. There are 15 residues in the CDR3. CDR1 and CDR2 from the germline V gene are SGHKS and YYEKEE (reference sequence). The CDR3 sequence: CASSPTPTLQETQYF. The CDR3 DNA reads TGTGCCAGCAGCCCGACCCCGACTTTGCAGGAGACCCAGTACTTC.

The chain is built from TRBV9 and TRBJ2-2, with 7 bases lining up with TRBD1. The CDR3 sequence is 14 residues long. CDR1 SGDLS and CDR2 YYNGEE come from the germline V gene. The V gene end was trimmed by 7 bases and the J gene end by 3 bases; junction bases not matched to a gene: 6. The CDR3 DNA sequence: TGTGCCAGCTCGGGACAGTTCGACACCGGGGAGCTGTTTTTT. It specifies CASSGQFDTGELFF. The variable domain in full, completed from reference TRBV9 and TRBJ2-2, reads DSGVTQTPKHLITATGQRVTLRCSPRSGDLSVYWYQQSLDQGLQFLIQYYNGEERAKGNILERFSAQQFPDLHSELNLSSLELGDSALYFCASSGQFDTGELFFGEGSRLTVL.

This clonotype was counted between two and nine times. V and J are TRBV19 and TRBJ2-7; 9 nucleotides align to TRBD1. CDR1 and CDR2 from the germline V gene are LNHDA and SQIVND (reference sequence). The CDR3 contains 18 residues. V gave up 2 bases and J gave up 2 bases; unmatched junction bases: 13. The CDR3 DNA reads TGTGCCAGTAGTATATCCCCAATCGGACAGGGGAATACCTACGAGCAGTACTTC. Amino acids: CASSISPIGQGNTYEQYF.

This rearrangement joins TRBV9 to TRBJ1-1; D ambiguous. CDR1 and CDR2 (germline): SGDLS, YYNGEE. The CDR3 consists of 14 residues. Trimming left V 0 bases short and J 2 bases short, with 8 bases between. CDR3 bases: TGTGCCAGCAGCGTAGCTTCCGGAAACACTGAAGCTTTCTTT. Protein: CASSVASGNTEAFF.

This chain joins TRBV10-3 and TRBJ1-3; unclear D gene. The germline CDR1 and CDR2 sequences are ENHRY and SYGVKD. This CDR3 contains 14 residues. Trimming stripped 5 bases from V and 3 bases from J, with 11 bases between. As DNA, the CDR3 is TGTGCCATCAGTCCACACCAACGTGGAAACACCATATATTTT. Translation gives CAISPHQRGNTIYF.